The entry below describes one T cell receptor (beta chain). Time point denoted: persistent/refractory GD, antithyroid drugs over 5 years with positive TRAb. The TCR library was made from RNA extracted from PBMCs. Unmatched junction bases numbered 4, after V lost 1 base and J lost 3 bases. This CDR3 region has 16 residues. The data are from a study of regulatory T cells in long-lasting Graves disease. Library construction for TCR beta used iRepertoire HTBI primers and Arm-PCR of CDR3 regions. TCRdb itself ran the multiplex PCR reads through MiXCR, one entry per CDR3 protein. The data contain fewer than 400,000 distinct CDR3 sequences, 20% to 25% of them singletons.

The sample was peripheral blood mononuclear cells (PBMCs), taken when the disease was refractory, from a patient treated with antithyroid drugs. The clonotype was recovered from a female donor with Graves disease. This chain uses TRBV12-3 or TRBV12-4 with TRBJ1-3; 9 positions match TRBD1. CDR3 in DNA: TGTGCCAGCAGTTTAGTTTCGGACAGGGGTGGAAACACCATATATTTT. Translation: CASSLVSDRGGNTIYF.